These 8 T cell receptor beta chains originate from one sample sequenced in a study of T cells in Graves' hyperthyroidism and ophthalmopathy. Authors of the study amplified TCR beta CDR3 regions from RNA transcripts. In the first-round RT-PCR of the TCR CDR3, the HTBI primer set was used. One entry per CDR3 protein, called by TCRdb with MiXCR from the multiplex PCR reads. The sample records roughly 740,000 distinct CDR3 sequences, roughly 15% being singletons. Sequencing used blood. These receptors were taken from a man younger than 30 with Graves' hyperthyroidism.

V usage is TRBV4-1 and J usage is TRBJ1-5; D gene unclear. With 3 bases removed from V and 1 base from J, the gap between germline ends came to 7 bases. The CDR3 is 14 amino acids. Germline V CDR1 and CDR2: MGHRA, YSYEKL. CDR3 DNA: TGCGCCAGCAGCCAGCTATTCAGCAATCAGCCCCAGCATTTT. Amino acids: CASSQLFSNQPQHF.

J is TRBJ1-4 and V is TRBV5-1; unclear D gene. The germline CDR1 and CDR2 sequences are SGHRS and YFSETQ. Trimming pared 0 bases from V and 8 bases from J, leaving 17 bases between. There are 16 residues in the CDR3. CDR3 coding DNA: TGCGCCAGCAGCTTGGTTGGGTCAAGTCTTGGGGAAAAACTGTTTTTT. Protein: CASSLVGSSLGEKLFF. The full variable domain, in which reference TRBV5-1 and TRBJ1-4 provide the parts outside the CDR3, is KAGVTQTPRYLIKTRGQQVTLSCSPISGHRSVSWYQQTPGQGLQFLFEYFSETQRNKGNFPGRFSGRQFSNSRSEMNVSTLELGDSALYLCASSLVGSSLGEKLFFGSGTQLSVL.

V is TRBV14 and J is TRBJ2-7; D call uncertain. The CDR3 consists of 16 residues. CDR1 and CDR2 (germline): SGHDN, FVKESK. V lost 0 bases and J 3 bases, leaving 15 bases between the germline ends. The CDR3 DNA is TGTGCCAGCAGCCAAGATCGACATACTATTTTCTACGAGCAGTACTTC. Its protein product is CASSQDRHTIFYEQYF.

This clonotype was seen at least ten times. The junction and the germline gene differ at one end; a read error may be behind it. V usage is TRBV28 and J usage is TRBJ2-7, with 10 bases aligning to TRBD2. The CDR3 consists of 16 residues. Germline V CDR1 and CDR2: MDHEN, SYDVKM. In nucleotides, the CDR3 is TGTGCCAGCAGTGTCCCCGGGACTAGCGAACCCTACGGGCAGTACTTC. Protein sequence: CASSVPGTSEPYGQYF.

Many counts were recorded for this clonotype. This chain joins TRBV27 and TRBJ2-7; D gene unclear. Germline-derived CDR1 and CDR2 are MNHEY and SMNVEV (reference sequence). Trimming took 2 bases from V and 0 from J, leaving 8 bases between them. The CDR3 has 14 residues. CDR3 in amino acids: CASSLKGGSYEQYF. The CDR3 coding sequence is TGTGCCAGCAGTTTAAAGGGCGGCTCCTACGAGCAGTACTTC.

The chain recombines TRBV2 with TRBJ1-2; no reliable D call. The CDR3 sequence is 13 residues long. Germline V gives CDR1 SNHLY, CDR2 FYNNEI. V gave up 6 bases and J gave up 1 base, with 9 bases separating them. The CDR3 nucleotides read TGTGCCAGCAGGGCCCCGATTAACTATGGCTACACCTTC. The encoded protein is CASRAPINYGYTF.

On this clonotype: A read error may produce the germline difference seen at one junction end. The chain is built from TRBV20-1 and TRBJ2-3; TRBD1 matches 7 bases. This CDR3 has 15 amino acids. The germline gives CDR1 DFQATT, CDR2 SNEGSKA (reference sequence). This CDR3 reads CSTRPDRVSRDTQYF. Written as DNA, the CDR3 is TGCAGTACTAGACCCGACAGGGTGTCGCGCGATACGCAGTATTTT.

This sequence joins TRBV9 and TRBJ2-2; 10 nucleotides agree with TRBD2. CDR1 and CDR2 from the germline V gene are SGDLS and YYNGEE. V lost 0 bases to trimming and J lost 2 bases; unmatched junction nucleotides: 4. This CDR3 has 17 residues. CDR3 amino acids: CASSVGGLAVNTGELFF. CDR3 sequence (DNA): TGTGCCAGCAGCGTAGGTGGACTAGCGGTAAACACCGGGGAGCTGTTTTTT.